This T cell receptor beta chain was retrieved from a study of cytomegalovirus exposure and HLA in healthy donors. In the PCR, 60 Vbeta and 13 Jbeta primers were used. This table comes from immunoSEQ multiplex PCR, and its TCRdb copy is limited to in-frame clones, with some not included. The table lists around 100,000 clones, roughly 8.2% of them singletons. The V segment lost 5 bases and the J segment 3 bases; nucleotides outside the gene matches: 8. The germline CDR1 and CDR2 sequences are SGHTA and FQGNSA. This CDR3 spans 15 amino acids. Note on this clone: What it recognizes is unknown.

General study results and limits: The authors later linked a missense DCLRE1C variant to TCR beta V- and J-gene trimming.

V and J are TRBV7-2 and TRBJ2-7; 9 nucleotides agree with TRBD1. This TCR was recovered from a middle-aged man in good health and CMV-seronegative. The sequenced sample was PBMCs. This CDR3 is CASSAYRDRVYEQYF. The CDR3 DNA sequence: TGTGCCAGCAGCGCATACCGGGACAGGGTCTACGAGCAGTACTTC.